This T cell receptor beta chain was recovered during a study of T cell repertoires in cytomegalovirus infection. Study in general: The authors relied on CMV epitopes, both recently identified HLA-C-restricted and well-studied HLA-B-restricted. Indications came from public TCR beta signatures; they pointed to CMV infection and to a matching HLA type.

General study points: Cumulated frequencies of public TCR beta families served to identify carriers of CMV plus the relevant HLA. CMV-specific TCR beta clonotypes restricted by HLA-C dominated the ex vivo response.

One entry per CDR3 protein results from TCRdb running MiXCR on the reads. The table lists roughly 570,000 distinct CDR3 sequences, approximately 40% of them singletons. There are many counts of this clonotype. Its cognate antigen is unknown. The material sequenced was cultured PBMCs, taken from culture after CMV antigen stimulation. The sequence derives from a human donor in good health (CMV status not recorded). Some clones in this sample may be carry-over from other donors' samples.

The CDR3 DNA reads TGTGCCAGCAGCCGGGCCCTGAACACCGGGGAGCTGTTTTTT. Protein: CASSRALNTGELFF. The J gene is TRBJ2-2, the V gene TRBV7-2; no definite D call. Trimming cost V 5 bases and J 1 base, with 8 bases left between them. The CDR3 spans 14 residues. Per germline, CDR1 SGHTA and CDR2 FQGNSA.